The clone carrying this T cell receptor (beta chain) showed up many times. The data belong to a study of identical twins. Via MiXCR, TCRdb re-called the 5' RACE reads, giving one row per CDR3 protein. The sample shows around 220,000 distinct CDR3 sequences, roughly a tenth of them seen only once. There are 14 residues in the CDR3. Between the trimmed V and J ends, which lost 4 bases and 2 bases, there was a span of 12 bases. Per germline, CDR1 MNHEY and CDR2 SVGAGI. This clonotype was obtained from a man in his fifties or sixties in good health. The sequencing sample was made of memory T cells sorted from blood. The chain employs TRBV6-5 and TRBJ2-7; D remains ambiguous. The DNA of the CDR3 is TGTGCCAGCAGTTCATCGACTGTCCCCTACGAGCAGTACTTC. Protein sequence: CASSSSTVPYEQYF.